This T cell receptor (beta chain) derives from a study of T cells in Graves' hyperthyroidism and ophthalmopathy. V was shortened by 5 bases and J by 4 bases, with 14 bases between the two germline ends. CDR3 length: 13 amino acids. Germline CDR1 and CDR2: SQVTM and ANQGSEA. A note on this clonotype: What it binds is not known.

PBMCs were collected from a roughly 10 ml volume of fresh peripheral blood. Amplified TCR beta CDR3 regions derived from RNA transcripts. Researchers ran a first-round RT-PCR on the TCR CDR3 using the HTBI primer set. TCRdb ran MiXCR on the multiplex PCR reads and lists one entry per CDR3 protein. This sample has 200,000 to 250,000 distinct CDR3 sequences, with under 20% found just once. Study results and limitations: Among thyroid clonotypes expanded above 0.001, most also appeared in blood.

Sequenced material: blood. The receptor was derived from a middle-aged man with Graves' hyperthyroidism. The V call is TRBV29-1, the J call TRBJ1-1; D is perhaps TRBD1 (6 bases). The CDR3 sequence: CSVMLGGFTEAFF. The CDR3 DNA sequence: TGCAGCGTTATGTTAGGGGGGTTCACTGAAGCTTTCTTT.